The 15 T cell receptor beta chains listed next were all sequenced from one sample in a study of blood T cell repertoires in COVID-19. TCRdb's copy holds only in-frame clones and misses some; the assay was immunoSEQ multiplex PCR. The sample has around 370,000 clones, 75% to 90% seen once. Sequencing was performed on peripheral blood. The receptors stem from a woman between 45 and 60 years old with COVID-19, enrolled during active disease.

This chain joins TRBV12-5 and TRBJ2-6; D possibly corresponds to TRBD1 (5 bases). CDR1 LGHNT and CDR2 FRNRAP come from the germline V gene. V was shortened by 1 base and J by 4 bases, with 8 bases between the two germline ends. The CDR3 loop spans 15 amino acids. CDR3 loop: CASGLGGSGANVLTF. The CDR3 nucleotides read TGTGCTAGTGGTTTGGGGGGCTCCGGGGCCAACGTCCTGACTTTC.

This chain joins TRBV10-3 and TRBJ2-5, with TRBD1 matching 7 bases. CDR1 is ENHRY and CDR2 is SYGVKD in the germline V gene. The ends lost 0 bases at V and 2 bases at J; junction bases unmatched: 0. This CDR3 spans 14 amino acids. CDR3 amino acids: CAISESGQQETQYF. The CDR3 DNA follows: TGTGCCATCAGTGAGTCGGGACAGCAAGAGACCCAGTACTTC.

J is TRBJ1-5 and V is TRBV5-1; no firm D call. Germline loops: CDR1 SGHRS, CDR2 YFSETQ. This CDR3 is 16 amino acids long. Trimming left V 4 bases short and J 0 bases short, with 14 bases between. CDR3 protein: CASSPGEIFSNQPQHF. CDR3 DNA: TGCGCCAGCAGCCCCGGAGAGATTTTTAGCAATCAGCCCCAGCATTTT.

V is TRBV6-5 and J is TRBJ1-1, with D possibly being TRBD1 (6 bases). V was shortened by 7 bases and J by 3 bases, with 12 bases between the two germline ends. This CDR3 has 13 amino acids. From germline, CDR1 is MNHEY and CDR2 SVGAGI. CDR3: CASKTGTYTEAFF. The CDR3 bases are TGTGCCAGCAAAACAGGGACCTACACTGAAGCTTTCTTT.

The genes are TRBV7-9 and TRBJ1-1, with 7 nucleotides matching TRBD1. Losses at the gene ends were 3 bases for V and 1 base for J; bases not matched to a gene: 2. The CDR3 totals 14 residues. Germline loops: CDR1 SEHNR, CDR2 FQNEAQ (reference sequence). CDR3 DNA sequence: TGTGCCAGCAGCTTTAACAGGGGGAACACTGAAGCTTTCTTT. Protein: CASSFNRGNTEAFF.

This clone was picked up a small number of times. The CDR3 sequence: CASSRDRGQGGELFF. As DNA, the CDR3 is TGTGCCAGCAGCCGGGACAGGGGGCAAGGCGGGGAGCTGTTTTTT. The V call is TRBV2, the J call TRBJ2-2, with 12 bases aligning to TRBD1. Germline V CDR1 and CDR2: SNHLY, FYNNEI. CDR3 length equals 15 residues. Germline trimming cut 6 bases from V and 7 bases from J; bases unmatched to any gene: 6.

The rearrangement links TRBV5-4 to TRBJ2-1; the match to TRBD1 covers 8 bases. J was trimmed by 7 bases and V by 5 bases; bases with no gene match: 5. Germline CDR1 reads SGHNT; CDR2 reads YYREEE (reference sequence). This CDR3 comprises 13 residues. The CDR3 sequence: CASSPTGGNEQFF. The CDR3 DNA follows: TGTGCCAGCAGTCCAACAGGGGGGAATGAGCAGTTCTTC.

The chain joins TRBV28 to TRBJ1-6; TRBD1 might be the D (5 bases). The V gene's germline CDR1 is MDHEN and CDR2 SYDVKM. The CDR3 is made up of 17 amino acids. Trimming removed 1 base from V and 4 bases from J, with 14 bases in between. The CDR3, as DNA: TGTGCCAGCAGTTTATTTAATTCAGGGTCTTATAATTCACCCCTCCACTTT. Translation gives CASSLFNSGSYNSPLHF.

This clone has a single count. The rearrangement uses TRBV29-1 and TRBJ1-2, with a weak D call TRBD1 (5 bases). V dropped 5 bases and J dropped 2 bases, with 9 bases sitting between them. The CDR3 extends over 12 amino acids. The germline V gene has CDR1 SQVTM and CDR2 ANQGSEA. CDR3 nucleotides: TGCAGCGTTTCCCCAGGGAACTATGGCTACACCTTC. Protein product: CSVSPGNYGYTF.

The chain couples TRBV7-9 to TRBJ2-1, with D maybe TRBD2 (6 bases). Trimming stripped 1 base from V and 15 bases from J, with 25 bases between. The CDR3 consists of 16 residues. The germline V gene encodes CDR1 SEHNR and CDR2 FQNEAQ (reference sequence). The CDR3 loop is CASSLVGARLSGEGFF. CDR3 nucleotides: TGTGCCAGCAGCTTAGTAGGTGCACGGCTTAGCGGAGAGGGGTTCTTC.

This clone was counted between two and nine times. The genes are TRBV19 and TRBJ2-7; 9 bases are a match to TRBD1. Unmatched junction bases numbered 8, after V lost 3 bases and J lost 5 bases. Germline values: CDR1 LNHDA, CDR2 SQIVND (reference sequence). The CDR3 runs to 15 residues. CDR3 loop: CASSIPGTGNHEQYF. In DNA form, the CDR3 reads TGTGCCAGTAGTATCCCCGGGACAGGGAATCACGAGCAGTACTTC.

The V call is TRBV6-5, the J call TRBJ2-7; 14 bases align to TRBD2. The CDR3 spans 15 residues. Germline V CDR1 and CDR2: MNHEY, SVGAGI. J gave up 7 bases and V 6 bases, and 8 bases lay outside the gene matches. The CDR3 region has the DNA TGTGCCAGCAGCCGAGGGACTAGCGGGAGTTGGGAGCAGTACTTC. Encoded protein: CASSRGTSGSWEQYF.

This clone turned up a few times. The chain couples TRBV2 to TRBJ2-2; TRBD1 matches at 8 bases. After removal of 4 bases from V and 6 bases from J, the junction contained 7 bases not matched to a gene. The CDR3 sequence is 15 residues long. Germline CDR1 SNHLY, CDR2 FYNNEI. The CDR3 coding sequence is TGTGCCAGCAGTGCGGACAGGGTTATCGCCGGGGAGCTGTTTTTT. Amino acids: CASSADRVIAGELFF.

In DNA, the CDR3 is TGTGCCAGCTCACCCCTCACCAGCGGGTACACTGAAGCTTTCTTT. It translates to CASSPLTSGYTEAFF. V and J are TRBV18 and TRBJ1-1; D not certain. Germline CDR1 KGHSH, CDR2 LQKENI. The CDR3 runs to 15 residues. Trimming shortened V by 3 bases and J by 3 bases, and 14 bases separated the two germline ends.

The genes are TRBV27 and TRBJ1-3; 10 bases line up with TRBD1. CDR1 is MNHEY and CDR2 is SMNVEV in the germline V gene (reference sequence). J gave up 1 base and V 5 bases, and 11 bases lay outside the gene matches. CDR3 length: 18 residues. CDR3 nucleotide sequence: TGTGCCAGCAGTCCCATGATGGGACAGGGGTTGTCTGGAAACACCATATATTTT. It specifies CASSPMMGQGLSGNTIYF.